A single sample is the source of the 32 T cell receptor beta chains below, sequenced in a study of T cell responses to AZD1222 COVID-19 vaccine. Clones were read by immunoSEQ multiplex PCR, and TCRdb kept only the in-frame ones, dropping some. The table records tens of thousands of clones, just over 85% of them present only once. The input for sequencing was peripheral blood, taken on day 0 of AZD1222 vaccination. These receptors were obtained from an adult in good health.

The genes are TRBV3-1 (or the pseudogene TRBV3-2) and TRBJ1-4, with D possibly TRBD1 on 5 matching bases. CDR1 and CDR2 (germline): LGHDT, YNNKEL (reference sequence). Deletions cut 6 bases from V and 8 bases from J, with 16 bases between. The CDR3 loop spans 14 amino acids. The CDR3 protein is CASSWDLQEEKLFF. In DNA, the CDR3 is TGTGCCAGCAGTTGGGACCTACAGGAGGAAAAACTGTTTTTT.

This clone was detected a few times. This CDR3 is CASGFPGNTEAFF. In DNA, the CDR3 is TGTGCTAGTGGTTTCCCCGGGAACACTGAAGCTTTCTTT. The chain carries TRBV12-5 and TRBJ1-1; D not resolved. CDR3 size: 13 residues. V lost 3 bases and J 1 base, leaving 6 bases between the germline ends. Germline V gives CDR1 LGHNT, CDR2 FRNRAP.

The CDR3 nucleotides are TGTGCCAGCAGCTTGTGGTCCTTCTCGGGCTACACCTTC. It is translated as CASSLWSFSGYTF. J is TRBJ1-2 and V is TRBV5-4; no clear D. The CDR3 consists of 13 residues. CDR1 and CDR2 (germline): SGHNT, YYREEE (reference sequence). The V end lost 1 base, the J end lost 8 bases, and 12 bases lay between the germline ends.

This chain uses TRBV19 with TRBJ2-2; D is uncertain. Germline-derived CDR1 and CDR2 are LNHDA and SQIVND (reference sequence). V was shortened by 1 base and J by 7 bases, with 10 bases between the two germline ends. The CDR3 consists of 14 residues. CDR3 protein: CASSIGGVGGELFF. DNA of the CDR3: TGTGCCAGTAGTATAGGGGGTGTTGGCGGGGAGCTGTTTTTT.

This clone was counted ten times or more. This chain uses TRBV15 with TRBJ1-6; TRBD1 is a possible D gene (6 bases). Germline V lookup: CDR1 LNHNV, CDR2 YYDKDF (reference sequence). Deletions cut 3 bases from V and 7 bases from J, with 7 bases between. The CDR3 runs 13 residues. In nucleotides, the CDR3 is TGTGCCACCAGCAGGCAGGGGAATTCACCCCTCCACTTT. Translated, it gives CATSRQGNSPLHF.

The chain is built from TRBV28 and TRBJ1-2; TRBD1 matches at 7 bases. CDR3 length: 16 amino acids. V lost 6 bases to trimming and J lost 2 bases; unmatched junction nucleotides: 12. Germline V gene data show CDR1 as MDHEN and CDR2 as SYDVKM. The CDR3 DNA follows: TGTGCCAGCAGAAACCCGACAGGGAGTGGGAACTATGGCTACACCTTC. Translation gives CASRNPTGSGNYGYTF.

The chain recombines TRBV5-4 with TRBJ2-3; 11 bases match TRBD2. Germline V gene data show CDR1 as SGHNT and CDR2 as YYREEE (reference sequence). This CDR3 region has 15 residues. With V trimmed by 2 bases and J by 4 bases, 3 bases remained unmatched. Here the CDR3 reads CASSFRLAGPDTQYF. DNA of the CDR3: TGTGCCAGCAGCTTCAGACTAGCGGGACCAGATACGCAGTATTTT.

This chain joins TRBV5-8 and TRBJ1-5, with TRBD1 as a possible D gene (5 bases). V lost 5 bases to trimming and J lost 3 bases, with 18 bases between them. Germline CDR1 reads SGHTS; CDR2 reads YDEGEE. The CDR3 is 16 residues long. CDR3 residues: CASRHLRGRANQPQHF. The DNA of the CDR3 is TGTGCCAGCAGACACCTTCGGGGGAGGGCCAATCAGCCCCAGCATTTT. Full variable domain (outside the CDR3, taken from reference TRBV5-8 and TRBJ1-5): EAGVTQSPTHLIKTRGQQATLRCSPISGHTSVYWYQQALGLGLQFLLWYDEGEERNRGNFPPRFSGRQFPNYSSELNVNALELEDSALYLCASRHLRGRANQPQHFGDGTRLSIL.

Only a few counts were recorded for this clone. This chain joins TRBV7-9 and TRBJ2-1; 13 bases map to TRBD2. Germline CDR1 and CDR2: SEHNR and FQNEAQ (reference sequence). This CDR3 has 17 residues. The V gene end was trimmed by 3 bases and the J gene end by 7 bases; junction bases not matched to a gene: 9. The chain's CDR3 is CASSFALGTSGKNEQFF. The CDR3 DNA reads as TGTGCCAGCAGCTTCGCCCTGGGGACTAGCGGGAAGAATGAGCAGTTCTTC.

This clone was picked up a small number of times. The V and J genes are TRBV2 and TRBJ1-5, with 10 bases that match TRBD1. Germline assignment: CDR1 SNHLY and CDR2 FYNNEI. The CDR3 is 15 residues long. V lost 5 bases, J lost 6 bases, and 7 bases stayed unmatched. The DNA of the CDR3 is TGTGCCAGCAGTTGGACAGGGGGTTCGATTCAGCCCCAGCATTTT. Its protein is CASSWTGGSIQPQHF.

The chain combines TRBV27 with TRBJ1-3; D is possibly TRBD1 (5 bases). The CDR3 has 14 amino acids. CDR1 is MNHEY, CDR2 SMNVEV, per germline (reference sequence). The germline V and J ends were trimmed by 9 bases and 4 bases, with 16 bases remaining between them. The chain's CDR3 is CARTLSGEGNTIYF. For the CDR3, the DNA is TGTGCCAGAACCCTCTCGGGGGAAGGAAACACCATATATTTT.

This clone was recorded once. The chain joins TRBV18 to TRBJ1-1; the D is unclear. Germline V CDR1 and CDR2: KGHSH, LQKENI. V lost 3 bases and J 8 bases, leaving 10 bases between the germline ends. The length of the CDR3 is 12 residues. DNA of the CDR3: TGTGCCAGCTCACCCGGACCCGGGGAAGCTTTCTTT. It codes for CASSPGPGEAFF.

The rearrangement joins TRBV28 to TRBJ2-7; tentative D call: TRBD1 (6 bases). Per the germline V gene, CDR1 is MDHEN and CDR2 is SYDVKM. The V and J ends lost 5 bases and 4 bases respectively, with 9 bases between them. CDR3 size: 12 residues. The CDR3 here is CASSRTGYEQYF. DNA for the CDR3: TGTGCCAGCAGTCGAACAGGGTACGAGCAGTACTTC.

The chain is built from TRBV7-9 and TRBJ2-1; TRBD2 might be the D (6 bases). Germline CDR1 and CDR2: SEHNR and FQNEAQ (reference sequence). CDR3 size: 14 residues. Trimming left V 1 base short and J 9 bases short, with 13 bases between. The CDR3 sequence: CASSLVWGSGEQFF. CDR3 DNA: TGTGCCAGCAGCTTAGTATGGGGTAGCGGTGAGCAGTTCTTC.

The genes are TRBV21-1 and TRBJ2-7; the table's D call TRBD1 went unverified against the DNA. TRBV21-1 is described as a pseudogene. The CDR3 is 14 amino acids. The DNA of the CDR3 is TGTGCCAGCAGCAAGTCCCGGGACAGGGGTTCGGGGTACTTC. It specifies CASSKSRDRGSGYF.

The gene calls are TRBV30 and TRBJ2-2; tentatively, D is TRBD2 (5 bases). V was trimmed by 3 bases and J by 4 bases, leaving 12 bases between them. Germline lookup yields CDR1 GTSNPN and CDR2 SVGIG (reference sequence). The CDR3 totals 14 residues. Here the CDR3 DNA reads TGTGCCTGGAGCGAAGGACTTGTCACCGGGGAGCTGTTTTTT. Translated: CAWSEGLVTGELFF.

The rearrangement links TRBV7-8 to TRBJ1-6, with unresolved D. V lost 4 bases, J lost 7 bases, and 17 bases lay in between. The germline CDR1 and CDR2 sequences are SGHVS and FQNEAQ. This CDR3 contains 16 residues. CDR3 DNA: TGTGCCAGCAGCTCCTTAAACCGCGGCATGAATTCACCCCTCCACTTT. As protein: CASSSLNRGMNSPLHF.

This clone came up a few times. V usage is TRBV7-2 and J usage is TRBJ1-6; 8 bases are a match to TRBD1. Unmatched junction bases numbered 12, after V lost 4 bases and J lost 10 bases. Germline CDR1 and CDR2: SGHTA and FQGNSA. The CDR3 contains 16 residues. The CDR3 region has the DNA TGTGCCAGCAGCTCGGACAGGGCCGTCAAAGAATCACCCCTCCACTTT. Its translation is CASSSDRAVKESPLHF.

This clone was observed a few times. The chain combines TRBV3-1 (or the pseudogene TRBV3-2) with TRBJ1-2; no reliable D call. In germline, CDR1 is LGHDT, CDR2 YNNKEL (reference sequence). CDR3 size: 12 residues. V lost 0 bases, J lost 6 bases, and 5 bases lay in between. The CDR3, as DNA: TGTGCCAGCAGCCAAGATTGGGATGGCTACACCTTC. Encoded protein: CASSQDWDGYTF.

V usage is TRBV7-8 and J usage is TRBJ1-5; D not certain. CDR1 and CDR2 from the germline V gene are SGHVS and FQNEAQ. The CDR3 is made up of 15 amino acids. Trimming removed 2 bases from V and 1 base from J, with 9 bases in between. CDR3 sequence (DNA): TGTGCCAGCAGCTTAAATGGGGTAAGCAATCAGCCCCAGCATTTT. Translated: CASSLNGVSNQPQHF.

The chain combines TRBV7-9 with TRBJ2-2; D is tentatively TRBD1 or TRBD2 (7 bases each). The CDR3 is 15 amino acids. Per germline, CDR1 SEHNR and CDR2 FQNEAQ (reference sequence). The V end lost 5 bases, the J end lost 3 bases, and 13 bases lay between the germline ends. The CDR3 DNA is TGTGCCAGCAGCCTACAGGGGAGGGACACCGGGGAGCTGTTTTTT. This gives the protein CASSLQGRDTGELFF.

The rearrangement links TRBV30 to TRBJ2-1, with 8 bases identical to TRBD2. V gave up 5 bases and J gave up 9 bases; unmatched junction bases: 12. The CDR3 contains 14 residues. Looked up from germline, CDR1 is GTSNPN and CDR2 is SVGIG (reference sequence). CDR3 in DNA: TGTGCCTGGGCGGGACTAGGGGAGGCTGGTGAGCAGTTCTTC. The encoded protein is CAWAGLGEAGEQFF.

This rearrangement joins TRBV2 to TRBJ1-5; TRBD1 is a possible D gene (6 bases). Germline V CDR1 and CDR2: SNHLY, FYNNEI. The CDR3 loop spans 15 amino acids. The V and J ends lost 3 bases and 2 bases respectively, with 11 bases between them. CDR3 residues: CASSETRQGNQPQHF. CDR3 DNA sequence: TGTGCCAGCAGTGAGACGAGACAGGGCAATCAGCCCCAGCATTTT.

This clone was counted once. J is TRBJ1-1 and V is TRBV6-6; 10 positions match TRBD1. V trimming: 5 bases; J trimming: 6 bases; junction bases outside the gene matches: 0. The CDR3 consists of 12 residues. The germline V gene has CDR1 MNHNY and CDR2 SVGAGI (reference sequence). Here the CDR3 reads CASSGQGAEAFF. The CDR3 nucleotides are TGTGCCAGCAGTGGACAGGGGGCTGAAGCTTTCTTT.

The chain joins TRBV28 to TRBJ1-4, with TRBD1 matching 9 bases. The CDR3 is 14 residues long. The V and J ends lost 5 bases and 8 bases, in that order; junction bases with no gene match: 6. Per the germline V gene, CDR1 is MDHEN and CDR2 is SYDVKM. CDR3 region: CASSPQGAWEKLFF. For the CDR3, the DNA is TGTGCCAGCAGTCCACAGGGGGCATGGGAAAAACTGTTTTTT.

The chain links TRBV11-3 to TRBJ2-2; perhaps D is TRBD1 or TRBD2 (6 bases each). Germline CDR1 SGHNT, CDR2 YENEEA. CDR3 length: 16 residues. V lost 4 bases, J lost 3 bases, and 15 bases lay in between. The CDR3 DNA is TGTGCCAGCAGCTCCCGGGGGCCCCTGGACACCGGGGAGCTGTTTTTT. Protein: CASSSRGPLDTGELFF.

The chain has TRBV5-4 and TRBJ2-7, with a tentative D call TRBD1 (5 bases). V was cut by 2 bases and J by 4 bases, with 7 bases left in between. Germline CDR1 and CDR2: SGHNT and YYREEE (reference sequence). The CDR3 length is 12 residues. The DNA of the CDR3 is TGTGCCAGCAGCTTTAACAGGTACGAGCAGTACTTC. Protein product: CASSFNRYEQYF.

The chain employs TRBV30 and TRBJ2-1, with TRBD1 matching 8 bases. Germline trimming cut 3 bases from V and 2 bases from J; bases unmatched to any gene: 9. CDR1 is GTSNPN, CDR2 SVGIG, per germline (reference sequence). This CDR3 is built from 16 residues. This CDR3 is CAWSRGRLATYNEQFF. The CDR3 DNA is TGTGCCTGGAGCAGGGGGCGGCTAGCTACCTACAATGAGCAGTTCTTC.

The chain employs TRBV6-4 and TRBJ2-2, with D perhaps matching TRBD1 or TRBD2 (6 bases each). Germline V gene data show CDR1 as MRHNA and CDR2 as SNTAGT. The CDR3 is 14 amino acids. V lost 3 bases and J lost 5, with 10 bases in between. The CDR3 reads CASSEQGGTGELFF. The CDR3 region has the DNA TGTGCCAGCAGTGAACAGGGAGGTACCGGGGAGCTGTTTTTT.

The rearrangement joins TRBV19 to TRBJ2-7; D is possibly TRBD1 or TRBD2 (5 bases each). CDR1 is LNHDA, CDR2 SQIVND, per germline (reference sequence). The CDR3 spans 15 residues. V lost 2 bases and J 2 bases, leaving 13 bases between the germline ends. This CDR3 is CASSILGDVTYEQYF. CDR3 sequence (DNA): TGTGCCAGTAGTATACTTGGGGACGTAACCTACGAGCAGTACTTC.

The DNA for the CDR3 is TGTGCCAGCAGCTTAGCGGGGGGTTCAGGGGAGACCCAGTACTTC. Translating it yields CASSLAGGSGETQYF. The chain is built from TRBV11-2 and TRBJ2-5, with 7 bases identical to TRBD2. V shed 1 base, J shed 5 bases, and the junction held 7 bases outside the gene matches. Germline V gene data show CDR1 as SGHAT and CDR2 as FQNNGV. CDR3 length equals 15 residues.

The chain is built from TRBV19 and TRBJ2-2, with TRBD1 matching over 10 bases. Germline-derived CDR1 and CDR2 are LNHDA and SQIVND (reference sequence). V lost 9 bases and J lost 7; bases outside the gene matches: 11. The CDR3 is 15 residues long. CDR3 sequence (DNA): TGTGCCAGCAGATCGGGGACAGGGGCGAACGGGGAGCTGTTTTTT. As protein: CASRSGTGANGELFF.